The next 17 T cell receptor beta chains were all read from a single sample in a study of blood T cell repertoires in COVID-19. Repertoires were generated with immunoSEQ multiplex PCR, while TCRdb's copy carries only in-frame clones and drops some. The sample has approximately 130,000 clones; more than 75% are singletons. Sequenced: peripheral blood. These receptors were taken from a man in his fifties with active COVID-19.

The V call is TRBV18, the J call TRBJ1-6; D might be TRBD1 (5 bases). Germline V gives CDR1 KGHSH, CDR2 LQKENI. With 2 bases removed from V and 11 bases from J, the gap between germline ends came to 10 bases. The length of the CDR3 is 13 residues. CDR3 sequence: CASSPDSQTPLHF. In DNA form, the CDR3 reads TGTGCCAGCTCACCAGACAGCCAAACACCCCTCCACTTT.

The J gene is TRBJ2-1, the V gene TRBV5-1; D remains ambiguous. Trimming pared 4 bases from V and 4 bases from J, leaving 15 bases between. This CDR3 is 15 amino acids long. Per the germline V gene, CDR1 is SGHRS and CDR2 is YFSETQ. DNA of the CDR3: TGCGCCAGCAGCCTCTTGGCCCTTAATTACAATGAGCAGTTCTTC. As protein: CASSLLALNYNEQFF.

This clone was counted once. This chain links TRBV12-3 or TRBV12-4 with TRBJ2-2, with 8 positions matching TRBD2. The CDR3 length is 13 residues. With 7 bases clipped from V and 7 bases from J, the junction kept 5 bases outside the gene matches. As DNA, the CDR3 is TGTGCCAGCAAAACGGGGGGGGGCGGGGAGCTGTTTTTT. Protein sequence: CASKTGGGGELFF.

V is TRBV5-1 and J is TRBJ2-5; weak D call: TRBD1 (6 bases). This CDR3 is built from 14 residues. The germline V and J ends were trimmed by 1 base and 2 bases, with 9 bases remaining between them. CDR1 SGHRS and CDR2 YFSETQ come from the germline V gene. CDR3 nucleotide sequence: TGCGCCAGCAGCTTGCTCGGACAGCAAGAGACCCAGTACTTC. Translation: CASSLLGQQETQYF. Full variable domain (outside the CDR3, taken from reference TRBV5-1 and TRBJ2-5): KAGVTQTPRYLIKTRGQQVTLSCSPISGHRSVSWYQQTPGQGLQFLFEYFSETQRNKGNFPGRFSGRQFSNSRSEMNVSTLELGDSALYLCASSLLGQQETQYFGPGTRLLVL.

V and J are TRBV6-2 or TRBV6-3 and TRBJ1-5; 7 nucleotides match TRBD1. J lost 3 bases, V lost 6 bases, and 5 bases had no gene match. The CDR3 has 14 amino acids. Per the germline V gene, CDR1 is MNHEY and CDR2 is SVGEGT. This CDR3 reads CASSADRNNQPQHF. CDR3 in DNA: TGTGCCAGCAGCGCGGACAGGAACAATCAGCCCCAGCATTTT.

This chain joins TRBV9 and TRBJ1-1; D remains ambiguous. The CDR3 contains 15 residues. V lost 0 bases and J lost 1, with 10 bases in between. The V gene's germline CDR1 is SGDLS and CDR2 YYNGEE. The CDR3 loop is CASSVAGITNTEAFF. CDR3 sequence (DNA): TGTGCCAGCAGCGTAGCCGGGATAACGAACACTGAAGCTTTCTTT.

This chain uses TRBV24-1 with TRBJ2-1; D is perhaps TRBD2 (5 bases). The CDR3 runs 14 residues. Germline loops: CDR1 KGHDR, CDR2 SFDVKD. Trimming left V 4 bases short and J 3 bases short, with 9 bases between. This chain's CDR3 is CATSDSGDYNEQFF. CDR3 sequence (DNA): TGTGCCACCAGTGACTCCGGGGACTACAATGAGCAGTTCTTC.

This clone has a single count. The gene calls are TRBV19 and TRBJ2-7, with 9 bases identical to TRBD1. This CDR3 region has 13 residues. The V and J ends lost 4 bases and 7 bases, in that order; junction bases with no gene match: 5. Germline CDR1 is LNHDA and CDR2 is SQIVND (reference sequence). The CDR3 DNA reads TGTGCCAGTAGTACACAGGGGGCGGTGGAGCAGTACTTC. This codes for CASSTQGAVEQYF.

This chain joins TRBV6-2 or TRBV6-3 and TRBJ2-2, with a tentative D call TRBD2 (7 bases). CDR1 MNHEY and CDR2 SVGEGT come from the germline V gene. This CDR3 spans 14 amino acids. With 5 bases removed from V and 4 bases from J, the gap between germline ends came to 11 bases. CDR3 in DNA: TGTGCCAGCAGTCGGGGGGCTGGCACCGGGGAGCTGTTTTTT. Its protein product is CASSRGAGTGELFF.

CDR3: CASSVGGTGLTDTQYF. CDR3 sequence (DNA): TGTGCCAGCAGCGTAGGGGGGACAGGGCTCACAGATACGCAGTATTTT. The V call is TRBV9, the J call TRBJ2-3, with 9 bases that match TRBD1. The CDR3 runs 16 residues. Germline lookup yields CDR1 SGDLS and CDR2 YYNGEE. V was pared by 0 bases and J by 2 bases, with 4 bases of the junction left unmatched.

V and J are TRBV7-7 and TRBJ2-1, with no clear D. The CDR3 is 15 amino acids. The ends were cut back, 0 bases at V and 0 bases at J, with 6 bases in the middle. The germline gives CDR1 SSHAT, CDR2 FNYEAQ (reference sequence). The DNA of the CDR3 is TGTGCCAGCAGCTTAGCCGAGAGCTCCTACAATGAGCAGTTCTTC. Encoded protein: CASSLAESSYNEQFF.

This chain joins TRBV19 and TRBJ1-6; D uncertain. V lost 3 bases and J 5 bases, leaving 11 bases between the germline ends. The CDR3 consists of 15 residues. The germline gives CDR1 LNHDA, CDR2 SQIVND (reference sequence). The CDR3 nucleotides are TGTGCCAGTAGTATTCGCAGCGGTAATAATTCACCCCTCCACTTT. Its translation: CASSIRSGNNSPLHF.

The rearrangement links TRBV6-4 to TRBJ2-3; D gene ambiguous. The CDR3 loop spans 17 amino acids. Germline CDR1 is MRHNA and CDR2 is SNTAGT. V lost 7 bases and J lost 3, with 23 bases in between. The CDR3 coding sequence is TGTGCCAGCACCCCCCCCTCGCCGGCCAGAGGTACAGATACGCAGTATTTT. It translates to CASTPPSPARGTDTQYF.

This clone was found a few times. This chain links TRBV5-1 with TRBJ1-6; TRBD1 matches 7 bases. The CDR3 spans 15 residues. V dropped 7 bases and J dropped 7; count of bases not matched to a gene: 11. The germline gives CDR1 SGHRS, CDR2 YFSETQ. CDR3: CASATGTEINSPLHF. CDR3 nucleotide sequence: TGCGCCAGCGCTACAGGGACAGAGATAAATTCACCCCTCCACTTT. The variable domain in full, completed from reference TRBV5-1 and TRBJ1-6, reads KAGVTQTPRYLIKTRGQQVTLSCSPISGHRSVSWYQQTPGQGLQFLFEYFSETQRNKGNFPGRFSGRQFSNSRSEMNVSTLELGDSALYLCASATGTEINSPLHFGNGTRLTVT.

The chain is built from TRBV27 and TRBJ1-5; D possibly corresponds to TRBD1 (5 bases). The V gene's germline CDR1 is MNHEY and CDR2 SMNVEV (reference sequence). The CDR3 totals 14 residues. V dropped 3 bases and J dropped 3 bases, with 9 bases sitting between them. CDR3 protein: CASSFAGYNQPQHF. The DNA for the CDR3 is TGTGCCAGCAGTTTTGCAGGGTACAATCAGCCCCAGCATTTT.

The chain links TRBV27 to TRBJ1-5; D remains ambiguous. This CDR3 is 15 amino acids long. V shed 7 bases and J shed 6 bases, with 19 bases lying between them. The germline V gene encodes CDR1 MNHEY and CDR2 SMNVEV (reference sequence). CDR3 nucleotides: TGTGCCAGCACACTCGGGTCGGGGTTTCCTCAGCCCCAGCATTTT. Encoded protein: CASTLGSGFPQPQHF.

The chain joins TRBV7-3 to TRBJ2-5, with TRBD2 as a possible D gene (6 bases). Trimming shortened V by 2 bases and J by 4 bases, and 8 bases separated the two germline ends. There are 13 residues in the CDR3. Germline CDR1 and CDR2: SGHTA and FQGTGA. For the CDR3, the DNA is TGTGCCAGCAGCTTAGGGGGAGGAGAGACCCAGTACTTC. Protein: CASSLGGGETQYF.